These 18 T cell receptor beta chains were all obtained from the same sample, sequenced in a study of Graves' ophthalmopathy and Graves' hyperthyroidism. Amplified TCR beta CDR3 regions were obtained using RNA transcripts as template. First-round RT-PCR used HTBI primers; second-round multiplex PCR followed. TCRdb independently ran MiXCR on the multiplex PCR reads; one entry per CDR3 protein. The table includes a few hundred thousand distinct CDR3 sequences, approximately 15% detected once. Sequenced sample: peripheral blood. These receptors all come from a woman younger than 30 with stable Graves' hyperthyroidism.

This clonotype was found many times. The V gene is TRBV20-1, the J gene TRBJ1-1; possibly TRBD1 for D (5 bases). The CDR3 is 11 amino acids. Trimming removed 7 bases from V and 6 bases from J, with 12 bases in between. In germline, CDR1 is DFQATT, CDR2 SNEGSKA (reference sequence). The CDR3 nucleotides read TGCAGTGTGTTGGAGGGACCTGAAGCTTTCTTT. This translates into CSVLEGPEAFF.

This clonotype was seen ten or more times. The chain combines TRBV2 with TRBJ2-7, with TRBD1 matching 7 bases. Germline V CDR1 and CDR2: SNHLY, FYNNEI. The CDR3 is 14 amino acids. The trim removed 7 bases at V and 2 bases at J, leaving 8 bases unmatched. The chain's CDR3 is CASNDRVDPYEQYF. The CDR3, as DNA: TGTGCCAGCAATGACAGGGTCGACCCCTACGAGCAGTACTTC.

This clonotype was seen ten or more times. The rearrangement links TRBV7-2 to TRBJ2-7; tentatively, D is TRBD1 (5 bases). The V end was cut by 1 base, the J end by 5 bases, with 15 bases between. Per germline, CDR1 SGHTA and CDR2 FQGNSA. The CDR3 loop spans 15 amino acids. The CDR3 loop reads CASSLGLMGRDEQYF. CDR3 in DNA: TGTGCCAGCAGCTTAGGCCTAATGGGCAGGGACGAGCAGTACTTC.

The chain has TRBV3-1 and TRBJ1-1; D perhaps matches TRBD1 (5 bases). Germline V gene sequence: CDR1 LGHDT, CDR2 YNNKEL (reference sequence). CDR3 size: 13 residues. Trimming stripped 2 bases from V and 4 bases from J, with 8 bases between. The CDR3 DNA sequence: TGTGCCAGCAGCCAAATGGGGCCCACTGAAGCTTTCTTT. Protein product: CASSQMGPTEAFF.

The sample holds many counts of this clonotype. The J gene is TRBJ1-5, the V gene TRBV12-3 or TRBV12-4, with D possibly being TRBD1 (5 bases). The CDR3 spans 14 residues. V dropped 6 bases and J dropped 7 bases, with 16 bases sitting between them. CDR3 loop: CASSLGVSGQPQHF. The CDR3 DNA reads TGTGCCAGCAGCTTGGGGGTTTCAGGGCAGCCCCAGCATTTT.

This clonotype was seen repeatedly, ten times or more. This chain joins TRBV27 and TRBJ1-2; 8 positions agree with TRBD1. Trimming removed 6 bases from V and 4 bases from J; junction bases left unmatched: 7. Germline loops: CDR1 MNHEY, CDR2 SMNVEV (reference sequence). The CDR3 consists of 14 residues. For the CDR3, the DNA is TGTGCCAGCAGCAACTCTCAGGGGGCCTATGGCTACACCTTC. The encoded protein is CASSNSQGAYGYTF.

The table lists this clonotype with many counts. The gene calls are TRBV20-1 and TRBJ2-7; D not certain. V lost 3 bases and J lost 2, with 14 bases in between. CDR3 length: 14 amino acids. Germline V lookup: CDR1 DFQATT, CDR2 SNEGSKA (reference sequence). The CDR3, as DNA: TGCAGTGCTAGGGCAGCGTCAATTACCTACGAGCAGTACTTC. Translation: CSARAASITYEQYF.

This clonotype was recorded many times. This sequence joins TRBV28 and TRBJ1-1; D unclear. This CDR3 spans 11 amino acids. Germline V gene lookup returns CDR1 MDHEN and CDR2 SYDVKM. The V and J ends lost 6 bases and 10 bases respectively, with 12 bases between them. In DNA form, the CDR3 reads TGTGCCAGCAGAACTGTTGGTCGAGCTTTCTTT. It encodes CASRTVGRAFF.

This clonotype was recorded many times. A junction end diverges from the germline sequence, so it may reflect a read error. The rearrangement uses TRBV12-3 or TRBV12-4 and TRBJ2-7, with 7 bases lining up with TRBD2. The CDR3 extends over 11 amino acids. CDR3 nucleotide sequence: TGTGCCAGCAGTCTAGCGGTCGAGCAGTACTTC. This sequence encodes CASSLAVEQYF.

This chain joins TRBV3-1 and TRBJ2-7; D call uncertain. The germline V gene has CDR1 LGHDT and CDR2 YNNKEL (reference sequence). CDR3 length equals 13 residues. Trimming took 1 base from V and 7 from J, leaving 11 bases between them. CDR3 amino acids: CASSQVNGLEQYF. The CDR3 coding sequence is TGTGCCAGCAGCCAAGTTAACGGTCTGGAGCAGTACTTC.

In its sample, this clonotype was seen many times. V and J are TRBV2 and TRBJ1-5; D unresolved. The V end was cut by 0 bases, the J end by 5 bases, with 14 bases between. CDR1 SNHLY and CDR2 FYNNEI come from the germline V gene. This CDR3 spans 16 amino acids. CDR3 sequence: CASSEALGVGHQPQHF. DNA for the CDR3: TGTGCCAGCAGTGAAGCCTTGGGCGTCGGTCATCAGCCCCAGCATTTT.

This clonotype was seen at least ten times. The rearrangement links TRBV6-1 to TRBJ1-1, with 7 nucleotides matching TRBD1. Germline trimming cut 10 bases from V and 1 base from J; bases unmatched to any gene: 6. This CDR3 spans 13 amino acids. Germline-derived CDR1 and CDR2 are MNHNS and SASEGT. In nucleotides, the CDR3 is TGTGCCACATCAGGGGGTTCGAACACTGAAGCTTTCTTT. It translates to CATSGGSNTEAFF.

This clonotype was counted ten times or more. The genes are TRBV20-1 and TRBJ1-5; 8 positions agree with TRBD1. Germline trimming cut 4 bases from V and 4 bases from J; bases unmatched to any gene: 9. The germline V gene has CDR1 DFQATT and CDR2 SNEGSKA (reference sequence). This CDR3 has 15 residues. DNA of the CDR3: TGCAGTGCTAAAGGGGGGACAGGCGGGAATCAGCCCCAGCATTTT. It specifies CSAKGGTGGNQPQHF.

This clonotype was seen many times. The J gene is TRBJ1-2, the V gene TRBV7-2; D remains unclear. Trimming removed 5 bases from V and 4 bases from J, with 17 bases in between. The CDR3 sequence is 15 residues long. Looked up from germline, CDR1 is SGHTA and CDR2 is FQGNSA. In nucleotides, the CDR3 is TGTGCCAGCAGCCCCTGGCGGGTTGAATTCTATGGCTACACCTTC. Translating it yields CASSPWRVEFYGYTF.

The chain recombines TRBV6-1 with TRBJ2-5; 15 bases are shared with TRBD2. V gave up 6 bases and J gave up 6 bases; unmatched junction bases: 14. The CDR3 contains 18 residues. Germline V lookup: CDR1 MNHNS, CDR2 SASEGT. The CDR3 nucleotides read TGTGCCAGCAGCCATCCCCGGACTAGCGGGGGGGCCATAAAGACCCAGTACTTC. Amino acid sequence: CASSHPRTSGGAIKTQYF.

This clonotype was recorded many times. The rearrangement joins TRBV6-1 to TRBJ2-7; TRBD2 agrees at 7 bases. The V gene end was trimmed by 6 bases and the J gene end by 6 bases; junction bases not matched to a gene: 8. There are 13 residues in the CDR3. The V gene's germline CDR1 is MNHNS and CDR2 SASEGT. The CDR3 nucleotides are TGTGCCAGCAGAACAGACGGGACTATCGAGCAGTACTTC. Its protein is CASRTDGTIEQYF.

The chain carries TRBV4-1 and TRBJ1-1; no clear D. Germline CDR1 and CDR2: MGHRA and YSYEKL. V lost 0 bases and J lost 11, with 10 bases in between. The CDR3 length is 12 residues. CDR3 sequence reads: CASSQDSAVAFF. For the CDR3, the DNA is TGCGCCAGCAGCCAAGATTCGGCGGTGGCTTTCTTT.

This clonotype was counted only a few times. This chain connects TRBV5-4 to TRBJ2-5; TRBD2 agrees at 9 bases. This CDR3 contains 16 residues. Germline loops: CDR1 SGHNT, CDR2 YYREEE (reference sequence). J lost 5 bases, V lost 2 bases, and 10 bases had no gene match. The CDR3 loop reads CASSFSGGYPRETQYF. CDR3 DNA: TGTGCCAGCAGCTTTAGCGGGGGCTACCCCCGGGAGACCCAGTACTTC.